Here is one T cell receptor (beta chain) with its context. Measured with immunoSEQ multiplex PCR; TCRdb has only the in-frame clones, and not every one. The sample holds fewer than 200,000 clones, around nine tenths seen once. This sample is drawn from a study of blood T cell repertoires in COVID-19. For the study at large: Sites in the United States, Italy and Spain provided acute and convalescent COVID-19 samples.

The CDR3 has 16 amino acids. The trim removed 0 bases at V and 2 bases at J, leaving 6 bases unmatched. Germline-derived CDR1 and CDR2 are MGHRA and YSYEKL. Sequencing used peripheral blood. The V gene is TRBV4-1, the J gene TRBJ2-7; TRBD1 matches 8 bases. This TCR was recovered from a man between 60 and 75 years old with active or convalescent COVID-19. The DNA of the CDR3 is TGCGCCAGCAGCCAAGATGTTAACAGGGGGGCCTACGAGCAGTACTTC. It is translated as CASSQDVNRGAYEQYF.